These 31 T cell receptor beta chains share one sample of origin, sequenced in a study of control samples from healthy donors and cancer patients. The method was immunoSEQ multiplex PCR; TCRdb's version includes in-frame clones alone and lacks a portion of them. The table has 400,000 to 500,000 clones, roughly 90% seen once. Sequencing was performed on PBMCs. The receptors were gathered from a man between 35 and 55 years old with head and neck cancer.

The chain couples TRBV21-1 to TRBJ2-3. TRBV21-1 is termed a pseudogene. The CDR3 runs to 14 residues. The CDR3 DNA is TGTGCCAGCAGCAAGGGTTTAAAATCGGATACGCAGTATTTT. Its protein is CASSKGLKSDTQYF.

The chain carries TRBV9 and TRBJ2-1; the match to TRBD2 covers 7 bases. The ends lost 1 base at V and 6 bases at J; junction bases unmatched: 1. This CDR3 contains 13 residues. The germline gives CDR1 SGDLS, CDR2 YYNGEE. The CDR3 DNA is TGTGCCAGCAGCGTATGGGGGGGCAATGAGCAGTTCTTC. This encodes CASSVWGGNEQFF.

V and J are TRBV7-8 and TRBJ2-3, with D uncertain. V lost 1 base and J lost 6, with 17 bases in between. This CDR3 has 16 residues. In germline, CDR1 is SGHVS, CDR2 FQNEAQ. The CDR3 region is CASSLVVGPPADTQYF. Here the CDR3 DNA reads TGTGCCAGCAGCTTAGTGGTCGGCCCCCCGGCGGATACGCAGTATTTT.

The chain couples TRBV4-3 to TRBJ2-2; 7 positions agree with TRBD1. V lost 1 base, J lost 4 bases, and 3 bases stayed unmatched. The CDR3 totals 15 residues. Germline CDR1 and CDR2: LGHNA and YSLEER. This chain's CDR3 is CASSQGAGGTGELFF. The DNA for the CDR3 is TGCGCCAGCAGCCAAGGGGCAGGGGGCACCGGGGAGCTGTTTTTT.

The genes are TRBV7-2 and TRBJ2-1; D perhaps matches TRBD2 (5 bases). The CDR3 sequence is 14 residues long. V was cut by 1 base and J by 7 bases, with 11 bases left in between. The V gene's germline CDR1 is SGHTA and CDR2 FQGNSA. The CDR3 sequence is CASSLGFSGNEQFF. Here the CDR3 DNA reads TGTGCCAGCAGCTTAGGATTCAGCGGAAATGAGCAGTTCTTC.

This clone was counted once. The chain uses TRBV7-9 and TRBJ2-5; weak D call: TRBD2 (5 bases). The V gene's germline CDR1 is SEHNR and CDR2 FQNEAQ (reference sequence). This CDR3 has 16 amino acids. Trimming removed 2 bases at V and 5 bases at J, with 18 bases between. CDR3 coding DNA: TGTGCCAGCAGCTTATTGTCCCAAGCATCGGGGGAGACCCAGTACTTC. Protein product: CASSLLSQASGETQYF.

This clone turned up a few times. This sequence joins TRBV7-9 and TRBJ1-1, with 7 bases matching TRBD1. The CDR3 totals 17 residues. The germline V gene encodes CDR1 SEHNR and CDR2 FQNEAQ (reference sequence). Trimming took 5 bases from V and 3 from J; bases not matched to a gene: 15. Here the CDR3 reads CASSPRGRGRGDTEAFF. In DNA form, the CDR3 reads TGTGCCAGCAGCCCCCGGGGCAGGGGGAGGGGAGACACTGAAGCTTTCTTT.

The rearrangement joins TRBV5-1 to TRBJ2-1; TRBD2 agrees at 11 bases. After removal of 2 bases from V and 5 bases from J, the junction contained 3 bases not matched to a gene. This CDR3 spans 15 amino acids. Germline CDR1 is SGHRS and CDR2 is YFSETQ. The CDR3 coding sequence is TGCGCCAGCAGCTTACTAGCGGGAGAGAACAATGAGCAGTTCTTC. Encoded protein: CASSLLAGENNEQFF.

The V call is TRBV6-5, the J call TRBJ2-7, with TRBD1 matching 7 bases. The length of the CDR3 is 15 residues. The V segment lost 0 bases and the J segment 0 bases; nucleotides outside the gene matches: 2. CDR1 is MNHEY, CDR2 SVGAGI, per germline. The CDR3 is CASSYSWDSSYEQYF. In DNA form, the CDR3 reads TGTGCCAGCAGTTACTCGTGGGACAGCTCCTACGAGCAGTACTTC.

DNA of the CDR3: TGTGCCAGCAGTTTTGTTGGGGAGGGGGGGCCCCAGCATTTT. This translates into CASSFVGEGGPQHF. J is TRBJ1-5 and V is TRBV28; TRBD1 might be the D (6 bases). Germline V gives CDR1 MDHEN, CDR2 SYDVKM. The CDR3 extends over 14 amino acids. V lost 3 bases, J lost 9 bases, and 15 bases lay in between.

The chain is built from TRBV10-3 and TRBJ1-1; D is perhaps TRBD1 (5 bases). V was cut by 0 bases and J by 7 bases, with 12 bases left in between. Looked up from germline, CDR1 is ENHRY and CDR2 is SYGVKD. CDR3 length: 14 amino acids. The CDR3 protein is CAISESGRVGEAFF. CDR3 bases: TGTGCCATCAGTGAGTCGGGCAGGGTCGGTGAAGCTTTCTTT.

The chain is built from TRBV10-3 and TRBJ2-7, with no clear D. The CDR3 contains 13 residues. The germline V gene has CDR1 ENHRY and CDR2 SYGVKD. The ends were cut back, 6 bases at V and 7 bases at J, with 16 bases in the middle. In DNA form, the CDR3 reads TGTGCCATCAGCCTGAGTGGGGAACGGGAGCAGTACTTC. Its translation: CAISLSGEREQYF.

The count of this clone is one. This chain joins TRBV30 and TRBJ2-3; D tentatively fits TRBD1 or TRBD2 (5 bases each). Trimming cost V 1 base and J 0 bases, with 11 bases left between them. The V gene's germline CDR1 is GTSNPN and CDR2 SVGIG (reference sequence). The CDR3 is made up of 15 amino acids. CDR3 DNA sequence: TGTGCCTGGAGTGGGGGGTCGAGTAGCACAGATACGCAGTATTTT. Protein sequence: CAWSGGSSSTDTQYF.

The chain recombines TRBV19 with TRBJ1-3; a weak D match, TRBD1 (5 bases). The CDR3 loop spans 13 amino acids. CDR1 and CDR2 (germline): LNHDA, SQIVND (reference sequence). V was pared by 9 bases and J by 0 bases, with 9 bases between. CDR3 sequence: CASRQSSGNTIYF. The CDR3, as DNA: TGTGCCAGCCGACAGAGCTCTGGAAACACCATATATTTT.

This clone was seen just once. V is TRBV28 and J is TRBJ1-5; D gene ambiguous. Trimming shortened V by 6 bases and J by 0 bases, and 9 bases separated the two germline ends. CDR3 length: 14 amino acids. Germline lookup yields CDR1 MDHEN and CDR2 SYDVKM. The CDR3 DNA follows: TGTGCCAGCAGCCTGATTGATAGCAATCAGCCCCAGCATTTT. It yields the protein CASSLIDSNQPQHF. The whole variable domain, remainder taken from reference TRBV28 and TRBJ1-5, is DVKVTQSSRYLVKRTGEKVFLECVQDMDHENMFWYRQDPGLGLRLIYFSYDVKMKEKGDIPEGYSVSREKKERFSLILESASTNQTSMYLCASSLIDSNQPQHFGDGTRLSIL.

The genes are TRBV6-1 and TRBJ2-7; D possibly corresponds to TRBD2 (6 bases). Trimming cost V 2 bases and J 2 bases, with 10 bases left between them. The CDR3 runs to 14 residues. Germline loops: CDR1 MNHNS, CDR2 SASEGT. CDR3 region: CASSEWEATYEQYF. The CDR3 bases are TGTGCCAGCAGTGAATGGGAGGCAACCTACGAGCAGTACTTC.

J is TRBJ1-1 and V is TRBV19; D is uncertain. The CDR3 runs 14 residues. CDR1 and CDR2 (germline): LNHDA, SQIVND (reference sequence). V lost 7 bases and J lost 4, with 16 bases in between. In nucleotides, the CDR3 is TGTGCCAGTACCCCGCGCCTAGGGCCCACTGAAGCTTTCTTT. It yields the protein CASTPRLGPTEAFF. Filled out from reference TRBV19 and TRBJ1-1, the complete variable domain reads DGGITQSPKYLFRKEGQNVTLSCEQNLNHDAMYWYRQDPGQGLRLIYYSQIVNDFQKGDIAEGYSVSREKKESFPLTVTSAQKNPTAFYLCASTPRLGPTEAFFGQGTRLTVV.

The J gene is TRBJ2-3, the V gene TRBV5-1; 8 bases agree with TRBD2. The CDR3 has 16 residues. Trimming removed 3 bases from V and 4 bases from J; junction bases left unmatched: 10. Germline V lookup: CDR1 SGHRS, CDR2 YFSETQ. The CDR3 sequence: CASSWGLGGVSDTQYF. Here the CDR3 DNA reads TGCGCCAGCAGCTGGGGACTAGGCGGTGTTTCAGATACGCAGTATTTT.

The rearrangement links TRBV6-5 to TRBJ1-4, with TRBD1 as a possible D gene (5 bases). Per the germline V gene, CDR1 is MNHEY and CDR2 is SVGAGI. This CDR3 contains 13 residues. V lost 7 bases, J lost 7 bases, and 13 bases lay in between. CDR3 amino acids: CASIRGGSEKLFF. Written as DNA, the CDR3 is TGTGCCAGCATACGGGGCGGGAGTGAAAAACTGTTTTTT.

The chain recombines TRBV30 with TRBJ2-3, with a possible D match to TRBD1 (6 bases). Trimming took off 3 bases at V and 5 bases at J, with 15 bases between the two ends. The CDR3 extends over 14 amino acids. CDR1 is GTSNPN, CDR2 SVGIG, per germline (reference sequence). The CDR3 region has the DNA TGTGCCTGGAGAACAGGGACCGAAGGAGATACGCAGTATTTT. Its translation: CAWRTGTEGDTQYF.

The rearrangement links TRBV9 to TRBJ2-1, with 11 bases matching TRBD1. The CDR3 sequence is 17 residues long. CDR1 and CDR2 (germline): SGDLS, YYNGEE. After removal of 4 bases from V and 6 bases from J, the junction contained 12 bases not matched to a gene. The CDR3 DNA sequence: TGTGCCAGCAGCCCCCGACCGGGACAGGGGGGGACCAATGAGCAGTTCTTC. It yields the protein CASSPRPGQGGTNEQFF.

This chain joins TRBV5-1 and TRBJ2-7; TRBD1 matches at 7 bases. With 4 bases clipped from V and 6 bases from J, the junction kept 10 bases outside the gene matches. CDR3 length equals 14 residues. Germline V CDR1 and CDR2: SGHRS, YFSETQ. CDR3 sequence: CASSPRTGEGEQYF. CDR3 DNA sequence: TGCGCCAGCAGCCCTCGGACAGGAGAGGGCGAGCAGTACTTC.

V usage is TRBV5-1 and J usage is TRBJ2-5, with D hard to call. The CDR3 totals 13 residues. CDR1 is SGHRS and CDR2 is YFSETQ in the germline V gene. V lost 1 base, J lost 4 bases, and 8 bases lay in between. In nucleotides, the CDR3 is TGCGCCAGCAGCTTGAGTTCGGTAGAGACCCAGTACTTC. Protein: CASSLSSVETQYF.

V gene TRBV6-5 combines with J gene TRBJ1-6; unclear D gene. Germline CDR1 is MNHEY and CDR2 is SVGAGI. The germline V and J ends were trimmed by 8 bases and 5 bases, with 10 bases remaining between them. The length of the CDR3 is 13 residues. CDR3 DNA: TGTGCCAGCCAAACTGAGGATAATTCACCCCTCCACTTT. Amino acids: CASQTEDNSPLHF.

V and J are TRBV12-3 or TRBV12-4 and TRBJ1-5; D is ambiguous. Trimming removed 10 bases from V and 0 bases from J, with 7 bases in between. CDR3 size: 12 residues. As DNA, the CDR3 is TGTGCCACTGGACGTAGCAATCAGCCCCAGCATTTT. Its translation is CATGRSNQPQHF.

This sequence joins TRBV27 and TRBJ2-7; 10 bases agree with TRBD2. Trimming took 6 bases from V and 0 from J; bases not matched to a gene: 8. Germline V gene data show CDR1 as MNHEY and CDR2 as SMNVEV (reference sequence). This CDR3 is 16 amino acids long. The CDR3 is CASSRTGTSASYEQYF. CDR3 nucleotides: TGTGCCAGCAGCCGTACCGGGACTAGCGCCTCCTACGAGCAGTACTTC.

The chain has TRBV7-9 and TRBJ2-5, with D tentatively TRBD2 (5 bases). This CDR3 region has 13 residues. Germline assignment: CDR1 SEHNR and CDR2 FQNEAQ (reference sequence). V shed 5 bases and J shed 5 bases, with 12 bases lying between them. In nucleotides, the CDR3 is TGTGCCAGCAGCCCTGGGTGGAGGGAGACCCAGTACTTC. This encodes CASSPGWRETQYF. Supplemented by reference TRBV7-9 and TRBJ2-5, the full variable domain reads DTGVSQNPRHKITKRGQNVTFRCDPISEHNRLYWYRQTLGQGPEFLTYFQNEAQLEKSRLLSDRFSAERPKGSFSTLEIQRTEQGDSAMYLCASSPGWRETQYFGPGTRLLVL.

The chain joins TRBV5-8 to TRBJ1-3, with D unresolved. Trimming removed 0 bases from V and 4 bases from J, with 8 bases in between. Looked up from germline, CDR1 is SGHTS and CDR2 is YDEGEE. The CDR3 sequence is 14 residues long. CDR3 sequence reads: CASSLGTRGNTIYF. The CDR3 DNA reads TGTGCCAGCAGCTTGGGGACGAGAGGAAACACCATATATTTT.

The chain uses TRBV18 and TRBJ2-7; tentatively, D is TRBD1 or TRBD2 (5 bases each). This CDR3 region has 16 residues. Germline lookup yields CDR1 KGHSH and CDR2 LQKENI. V was shortened by 2 bases and J by 3 bases, with 17 bases between the two germline ends. CDR3 region: CASSPSNQGEYYEQYF. The DNA of the CDR3 is TGTGCCAGCTCACCAAGTAACCAGGGAGAATACTACGAGCAGTACTTC.

This clone turned up a few times. The rearrangement links TRBV7-2 to TRBJ2-5, with a weak D call TRBD1 (6 bases). CDR3 length: 15 amino acids. Between the trimmed V and J ends, which lost 5 bases and 5 bases, there was a span of 18 bases. The germline V gene encodes CDR1 SGHTA and CDR2 FQGNSA. This chain's CDR3 is CASSPIGQGTETQYF. The CDR3 bases are TGTGCCAGCAGCCCCATCGGGCAGGGGACGGAGACCCAGTACTTC.

The genes are TRBV7-9 and TRBJ2-7, with 8 bases matching TRBD2. V trimming: 1 base; J trimming: 3 bases; junction bases outside the gene matches: 11. Germline V lookup: CDR1 SEHNR, CDR2 FQNEAQ (reference sequence). The CDR3 runs 17 residues. As DNA, the CDR3 is TGTGCCAGCAGCTTAGGAAGGGCAGGGCGGGGGGACTACGAGCAGTACTTC. This codes for CASSLGRAGRGDYEQYF.